The 31 T cell receptor beta chains below come from one sample, sequenced in a study of blood T cells in healthy people across ages. Alongside a J-beta primer mix, a sample-barcoded 5' primer served in a second PCR lasting about 7 to 12 cycles. TCRdb passed the 5' RACE reads through MiXCR, listing each CDR3 protein once. The table lists under 950,000 distinct CDR3 sequences, about 24% of them singletons. Source material: blood. These receptors all come from a man aged 70-80 years in good health.

The sample holds one count of this clonotype. This sequence joins TRBV29-1 and TRBJ2-3; 7 bases are shared with TRBD2. The ends lost 7 bases at V and 6 bases at J; junction bases unmatched: 4. Germline-derived CDR1 and CDR2 are SQVTM and ANQGSEA. This CDR3 comprises 11 residues. In DNA, the CDR3 is TGCAGCGCCGGGGAGGGCGATACGCAGTATTTT. Translation gives CSAGEGDTQYF.

A few counts support this clonotype. The genes are TRBV6-2 or TRBV6-3 and TRBJ2-7, with TRBD2 identical over 8 bases. Germline CDR1 MNHEY, CDR2 SVGEGT. The length of the CDR3 is 17 residues. Trimming removed 5 bases from V and 0 bases from J; junction bases left unmatched: 12. CDR3 sequence (DNA): TGTGCCAGCAGTAAACTCCTGCGGGGGGCGAGCTCCTACGAGCAGTACTTC. Amino acid sequence: CASSKLLRGASSYEQYF.

This chain joins TRBV20-1 and TRBJ2-5; D is unclear. There are 13 residues in the CDR3. Trimming left V 2 bases short and J 5 bases short, with 12 bases between. The V gene's germline CDR1 is DFQATT and CDR2 SNEGSKA (reference sequence). The CDR3 is CSARTSLSETQYF. CDR3 sequence (DNA): TGCAGTGCTAGAACTTCACTGAGCGAGACCCAGTACTTC.

As for this clonotype: As the CDR3 is not closed by the conserved phenylalanine or tryptophan, this likely results from a read error. The chain couples TRBV5-6 to TRBJ2-1; TRBD2 agrees at 7 bases. Per the germline V gene, CDR1 is SGHDT and CDR2 is YYEEEE. The CDR3 is 16 residues long. V dropped 4 bases and J dropped 4; count of bases not matched to a gene: 11. The CDR3 loop reads CASSGRRGDPYNEQFL. The CDR3 coding sequence is TGTGCCAGCAGCGGGCGTCGGGGGGACCCATACAATGAGCAGTTCCTC.

The chain couples TRBV7-2 to TRBJ1-1; D possibly corresponds to TRBD1 (5 bases). The V end was cut by 2 bases, the J end by 5 bases, with 15 bases between. Germline CDR1 SGHTA, CDR2 FQGNSA. The CDR3 has 15 residues. The CDR3 reads CASSLFAGLRTEAFF. CDR3 sequence (DNA): TGTGCCAGCAGCTTATTCGCGGGGCTGAGGACTGAAGCTTTCTTT. Complete variable domain (other parts from reference TRBV7-2 and TRBJ1-1): GAGVSQSPSNKVTEKGKDVELRCDPISGHTALYWYRQSLGQGLEFLIYFQGNSAPDKSGLPSDRFSAERTGGSVSTLTIQRTQQEDSAVYLCASSLFAGLRTEAFFGQGTRLTVV.

The chain links TRBV7-3 to TRBJ2-3; D ambiguous. The germline CDR1 and CDR2 sequences are SGHTA and FQGTGA. V was trimmed by 5 bases and J by 6 bases, leaving 12 bases between them. The CDR3 is 13 residues long. The CDR3 DNA reads as TGTGCCAGCAGCCCCCGCTGGGCTGATACGCAGTATTTT. Its protein is CASSPRWADTQYF.

The sample holds many counts of this clonotype. The chain has TRBV3-1 and TRBJ2-5; D is uncertain. V was clipped by 0 bases and J by 5 bases, with 10 bases between them. The CDR3 is made up of 14 amino acids. CDR1 is LGHDT, CDR2 YNNKEL, per germline (reference sequence). The CDR3 DNA reads TGTGCCAGCAGCCAAGATATGCAGCGCGAGACCCAGTACTTC. It yields the protein CASSQDMQRETQYF.

This clonotype was counted between two and nine times. The gene calls are TRBV5-1 and TRBJ2-3; D may be TRBD2 (5 bases). This CDR3 region has 15 residues. Trimming pared 1 base from V and 6 bases from J, leaving 15 bases between. Looked up from germline, CDR1 is SGHRS and CDR2 is YFSETQ. CDR3 DNA: TGCGCCAGCAGCTTGTTCCGGGGAAGCGTGGATACGCAGTATTTT. This codes for CASSLFRGSVDTQYF. Looking up the rest from reference TRBV5-1 and TRBJ2-3 gives the full variable domain: KAGVTQTPRYLIKTRGQQVTLSCSPISGHRSVSWYQQTPGQGLQFLFEYFSETQRNKGNFPGRFSGRQFSNSRSEMNVSTLELGDSALYLCASSLFRGSVDTQYFGPGTRLTVL.

This clonotype was counted between two and nine times. V is TRBV6-2 or TRBV6-3 and J is TRBJ2-2; D not certain. CDR1 and CDR2 from the germline V gene are MNHEY and SVGEGT. Trimming removed 11 bases at V and 0 bases at J, with 7 bases between. The CDR3 has 12 amino acids. In DNA form, the CDR3 reads TGTGCCCGAGGACCGAACACCGGGGAGCTGTTTTTT. Translated, it gives CARGPNTGELFF.

The CDR3 sequence is CSVDGGAGYNEQFF. The DNA for the CDR3 is TGCAGCGTTGACGGGGGAGCGGGCTACAATGAGCAGTTCTTC. The chain combines TRBV29-1 with TRBJ2-1, with D maybe TRBD2 (6 bases). This CDR3 spans 14 amino acids. V was cut by 3 bases and J by 3 bases, with 12 bases left in between. Germline V gene data show CDR1 as SQVTM and CDR2 as ANQGSEA.

There are a few counts of this clonotype. The V and J genes are TRBV6-5 and TRBJ1-4; maybe TRBD1 (5 bases). CDR1 MNHEY and CDR2 SVGAGI come from the germline V gene. V was cut by 2 bases and J by 4 bases, with 8 bases left in between. This CDR3 comprises 14 residues. In DNA form, the CDR3 reads TGTGCCAGCAGTTACGCGGGGGGTAATGAAAAACTGTTTTTT. Amino acid sequence: CASSYAGGNEKLFF.

Concerning this clonotype itself: Given the absence of the conserved phenylalanine or tryptophan at the CDR3 end, a read error is likely. The V call is TRBV6-6, the J call TRBJ2-7; D gene ambiguous. Germline CDR1 is MNHNY and CDR2 is SVGAGI (reference sequence). The CDR3 covers 14 residues. Trimming removed 0 bases from V and 3 bases from J, with 9 bases in between. CDR3 residues: CASSYSTPDYEQYD. CDR3 coding DNA: TGTGCCAGCAGTTACTCGACGCCAGACTACGAGCAGTACGAC.

This clonotype was seen a few times. The chain carries TRBV7-2 and TRBJ2-3; no clear D. Germline V CDR1 and CDR2: SGHTA, FQGNSA. Trimming left V 2 bases short and J 4 bases short, with 7 bases between. CDR3 length: 13 residues. The CDR3 DNA reads as TGTGCCAGCAGCTTACAGTTCTCAGATACGCAGTATTTT. Encoded protein: CASSLQFSDTQYF.

This chain uses TRBV5-6 with TRBJ2-2; D is undetermined. Germline V gene lookup returns CDR1 SGHDT and CDR2 YYEEEE. V lost 0 bases and J 1 base, leaving 7 bases between the germline ends. CDR3 size: 15 residues. The CDR3, as DNA: TGTGCCAGCAGCTTGGTCAGCTGGAACACCGGGGAGCTGTTTTTT. Protein: CASSLVSWNTGELFF.

Only a few counts were recorded for this clonotype. It may be a read error: a sequence one base away is much more abundant. The rearrangement joins TRBV18 to TRBJ1-5; the D gene is possibly TRBD1 (5 bases). Germline CDR1 and CDR2: KGHSH and LQKENI. This CDR3 has 13 amino acids. V gave up 2 bases and J gave up 8 bases, with 10 bases separating them. CDR3 residues: CASSPSLGEPQHF. DNA of the CDR3: TGTGCCAGCTCACCAAGCTTGGGGGAGCCCCAGCATTTT.

A few counts support this clonotype. This chain joins TRBV11-2 and TRBJ2-5; D is ambiguous. Trimming pared 1 base from V and 5 bases from J, leaving 11 bases between. This CDR3 contains 14 residues. CDR1 and CDR2 (germline): SGHAT, FQNNGV. CDR3 loop: CASSLARLSETQYF. The CDR3 nucleotides read TGTGCCAGCAGCTTAGCGCGTCTTTCGGAGACCCAGTACTTC.

The chain uses TRBV10-1 and TRBJ2-1; possibly TRBD2 for D (5 bases). Germline loops: CDR1 WNHNN, CDR2 SYGVQD (reference sequence). CDR3 length: 12 residues. The V and J ends lost 7 bases and 10 bases respectively, with 14 bases between them. CDR3 sequence: CASNDYGKEQFF. The CDR3 DNA reads TGCGCCAGCAACGACTACGGCAAGGAGCAGTTCTTC.

The table lists this clonotype with many counts. This sequence joins TRBV4-1 and TRBJ2-2, with D unclear. Germline-derived CDR1 and CDR2 are MGHRA and YSYEKL. CDR3 size: 16 residues. V dropped 1 base and J dropped 0 bases, with 9 bases sitting between them. CDR3 coding DNA: TGCGCCAGCAGCCAAGGGGTGGGGACGAACACCGGGGAGCTGTTTTTT. The encoded protein is CASSQGVGTNTGELFF.

A few counts support this clonotype. This chain connects TRBV5-1 to TRBJ2-1; D may be TRBD1 or TRBD2 (6 bases each). V lost 2 bases, J lost 8 bases, and 17 bases lay in between. The CDR3 covers 15 residues. Germline V gives CDR1 SGHRS, CDR2 YFSETQ. The CDR3 region has the DNA TGCGCCAGCAGCTTAGGGGTCGGGGGCCAGCATGAGCAGTTCTTC. Translating gives CASSLGVGGQHEQFF. The variable domain in full, completed from reference TRBV5-1 and TRBJ2-1, reads KAGVTQTPRYLIKTRGQQVTLSCSPISGHRSVSWYQQTPGQGLQFLFEYFSETQRNKGNFPGRFSGRQFSNSRSEMNVSTLELGDSALYLCASSLGVGGQHEQFFGPGTRLTVL.

The chain is built from TRBV29-1 and TRBJ2-1, with TRBD1 matching over 7 bases. J was trimmed by 4 bases and V by 4 bases; bases with no gene match: 7. CDR1 is SQVTM, CDR2 ANQGSEA, per germline. The CDR3 has 14 amino acids. As DNA, the CDR3 is TGCAGCGTTGTTCGAGGGGGCGGATACAATGAGCAGTTCTTC. Its translation is CSVVRGGGYNEQFF.

This chain joins TRBV19 and TRBJ1-5; D is unresolved. The CDR3 runs to 14 residues. Trimming took off 3 bases at V and 1 base at J, with 7 bases between the two ends. Germline CDR1 LNHDA, CDR2 SQIVND (reference sequence). This chain's CDR3 is CASSMGWSNQPQHF. Here the CDR3 DNA reads TGTGCCAGTAGTATGGGGTGGAGCAATCAGCCCCAGCATTTT.

This clonotype turned up a few times. This chain uses TRBV6-5 with TRBJ1-4; 10 nucleotides line up with TRBD1. Unmatched junction bases numbered 3, after V lost 2 bases and J lost 0 bases. CDR1 and CDR2 from the germline V gene are MNHEY and SVGAGI. This CDR3 has 17 amino acids. Written as DNA, the CDR3 is TGTGCCAGCAGTTACAGACAGGGGGCAGCAACTAATGAAAAACTGTTTTTT. It codes for CASSYRQGAATNEKLFF.

This clonotype was found a few times. J is TRBJ2-1 and V is TRBV10-3; 9 positions agree with TRBD2. The end of the DNA is better explained by TRBJ2-7, so the J call may be wrong. CDR3 length: 15 amino acids. Germline V gene lookup returns CDR1 ENHRY and CDR2 SYGVKD. CDR3 residues: CAISEGASGAYEQYF. The CDR3 nucleotides are TGTGCCATCAGTGAGGGTGCTAGCGGGGCATACGAGCAGTACTTC.

The J gene is TRBJ2-4, the V gene TRBV2, with TRBD2 matching over 8 bases. V gave up 7 bases and J gave up 5 bases; unmatched junction bases: 16. Germline V gene data show CDR1 as SNHLY and CDR2 as FYNNEI. CDR3 length: 17 amino acids. The chain's CDR3 is CASNRLAGRGTQNIQYF. The CDR3, as DNA: TGTGCCAGCAATCGATTAGCGGGAAGGGGTACGCAAAACATTCAGTACTTC. Filled out from reference TRBV2 and TRBJ2-4, the complete variable domain reads EPEVTQTPSHQVTQMGQEVILRCVPISNHLYFYWYRQILGQKVEFLVSFYNNEISEKSEIFDDQFSVERPDGSNFTLKIRSTKLEDSAMYFCASNRLAGRGTQNIQYFGAGTRLSVL.

The chain is built from TRBV6-1 and TRBJ2-7; TRBD1 matches at 7 bases. The J call could be wrong; TRBJ2-5 is a better fit for the DNA end. The CDR3 extends over 15 amino acids. CDR1 and CDR2 (germline): MNHNS, SASEGT. CDR3 nucleotides: TGTGCCAGCAGTGAATTACAGGGGACACAAGAGACCCAGTACTTC. Translated: CASSELQGTQETQYF.

The chain is built from TRBV24-1 and TRBJ2-3; 7 bases are shared with TRBD1. CDR1 is KGHDR, CDR2 SFDVKD, per germline. Losses at the gene ends were 8 bases for V and 4 bases for J; bases not matched to a gene: 5. The CDR3 covers 13 residues. The CDR3 reads CATKGAGSDTQYF. The DNA of the CDR3 is TGTGCCACCAAGGGGGCAGGGTCAGATACGCAGTATTTT.

This clonotype was seen a few times. The rearrangement uses TRBV30 and TRBJ2-1, with D possibly called TRBD1 or TRBD2 (6 bases each). Germline V gene lookup returns CDR1 GTSNPN and CDR2 SVGIG (reference sequence). The V end was cut by 0 bases, the J end by 6 bases, with 15 bases between. The CDR3 runs 15 residues. The CDR3 sequence is CAWSVRGALGNEQFF. The CDR3 bases are TGTGCCTGGAGTGTTAGGGGGGCGCTAGGCAATGAGCAGTTCTTC.

This clonotype was seen ten or more times. The chain uses TRBV5-6 and TRBJ2-1, with D perhaps TRBD1 or TRBD2 (6 bases each). Per the germline V gene, CDR1 is SGHDT and CDR2 is YYEEEE. V lost 0 bases and J 0 bases, leaving 7 bases between the germline ends. This CDR3 contains 15 residues. The chain's CDR3 is CASSLGGASYNEQFF. The DNA for the CDR3 is TGTGCCAGCAGCTTGGGGGGGGCCTCCTACAATGAGCAGTTCTTC.

This sequence joins TRBV5-4 and TRBJ1-6; 9 positions agree with TRBD1. This CDR3 is 16 amino acids long. Per the germline V gene, CDR1 is SGHNT and CDR2 is YYREEE (reference sequence). The trim removed 2 bases at V and 10 bases at J, leaving 10 bases unmatched. CDR3 residues: CASSLTGGVSGSPLHF. CDR3 in DNA: TGTGCCAGCAGCTTAACAGGGGGCGTCTCTGGATCACCCCTCCACTTT.

The chain recombines TRBV12-3 or TRBV12-4 with TRBJ2-7; D possibly uses TRBD1 or TRBD2 (5 bases each). The CDR3 extends over 14 amino acids. Trimming removed 1 base at V and 2 bases at J, with 9 bases between. DNA for the CDR3: TGTGCCAGCAGTTTAGGGGGGAGAGCCTACGAGCAGTACTTC. Translated, it gives CASSLGGRAYEQYF.

This clonotype has just a few counts. The chain combines TRBV11-3 with TRBJ2-1; perhaps TRBD2 as D (5 bases). Trimming shortened V by 6 bases and J by 1 base, and 13 bases separated the two germline ends. This CDR3 spans 15 amino acids. The germline V gene has CDR1 SGHNT and CDR2 YENEEA. CDR3 nucleotides: TGTGCCAGCAGTTTACCACGCGGGTCCTACAATGAGCAGTTCTTC. This encodes CASSLPRGSYNEQFF.